This section outlines one TCR beta chain sequence together with its context. The antigen remains unidentified. With 60 Vbeta and 13 Jbeta primers, the PCR was carried out. Assay: immunoSEQ multiplex PCR; the TCRdb copy retains only in-frame clones and omits some. The table includes under 110,000 clones, about 75% detected once. The data belong to a study of cytomegalovirus exposure and HLA in healthy donors. Study-wide context: As released early, the data held 65 million to 90 million unique TCRs from HLA-typed donors.

Findings and caveats of the study: When a later analysis compared HLA-associated TCR beta chains with equally common others, the HLA-associated chains turned out to be more clonally expanded and to have lower generation probabilities. Follow-up analysis found HLA locus-dependent TCR association rates, highest for DRB1 and lowest for HLA-C.

Germline V gives CDR1 MNHNS, CDR2 SASEGT. This CDR3 is 14 amino acids long. Trimming removed 8 bases at V and 4 bases at J, with 18 bases between. The TCR was taken from a man in his forties or fifties in good health and CMV-seronegative. The source material was PBMCs. This rearrangement joins TRBV6-1 to TRBJ2-7, with D perhaps matching TRBD1 (6 bases). The CDR3 DNA reads as TGTGCCAGCCAGTACCCGGGACACCGGTACGAGCAGTACTTC. The encoded protein is CASQYPGHRYEQYF.